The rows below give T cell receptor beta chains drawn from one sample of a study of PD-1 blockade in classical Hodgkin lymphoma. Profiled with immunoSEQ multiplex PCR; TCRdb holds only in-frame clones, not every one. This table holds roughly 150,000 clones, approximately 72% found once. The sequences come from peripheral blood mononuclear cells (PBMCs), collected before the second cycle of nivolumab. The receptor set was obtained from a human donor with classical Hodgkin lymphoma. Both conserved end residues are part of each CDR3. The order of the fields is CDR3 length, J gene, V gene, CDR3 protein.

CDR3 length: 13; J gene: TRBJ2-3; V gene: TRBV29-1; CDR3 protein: CSVPGPGTDTQYF
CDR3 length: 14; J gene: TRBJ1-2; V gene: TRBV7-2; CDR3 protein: CASSGSEANYGYTF
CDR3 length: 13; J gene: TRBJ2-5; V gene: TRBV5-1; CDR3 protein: CASSLAWEETQYF
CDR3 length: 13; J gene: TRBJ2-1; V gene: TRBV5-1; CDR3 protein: CASSFYGGNEQFF
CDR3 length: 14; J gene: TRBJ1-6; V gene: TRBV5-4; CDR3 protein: CASSLERINSPLHF
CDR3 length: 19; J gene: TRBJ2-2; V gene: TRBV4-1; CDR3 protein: CASSQDWGIGLANTGELFF
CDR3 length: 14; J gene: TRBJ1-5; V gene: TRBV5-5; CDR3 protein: CASSLTGVHQPQHF
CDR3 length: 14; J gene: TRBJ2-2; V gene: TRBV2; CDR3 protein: CASFGQINTGELFF
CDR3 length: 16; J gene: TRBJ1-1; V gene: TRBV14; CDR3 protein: CASSHYRDSGNTEAFF
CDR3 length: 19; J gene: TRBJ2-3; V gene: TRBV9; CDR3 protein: CASSVLGLAGGPGTDTQYF
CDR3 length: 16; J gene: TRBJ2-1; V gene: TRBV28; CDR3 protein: CASSLLGLAGGREQFF
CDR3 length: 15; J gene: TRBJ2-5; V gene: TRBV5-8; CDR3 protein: CASRTGTILGETQYF
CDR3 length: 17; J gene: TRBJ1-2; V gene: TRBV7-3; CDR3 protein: CASSLGTQNFHWYGYTF
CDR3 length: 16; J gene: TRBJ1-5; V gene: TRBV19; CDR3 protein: CASSPMVRGGNQPQHF
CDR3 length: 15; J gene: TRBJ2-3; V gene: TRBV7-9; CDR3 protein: CASSFMGYGTDTQYF
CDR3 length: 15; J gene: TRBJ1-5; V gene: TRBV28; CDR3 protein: CASSFVTDSNQPQHF